The T cell receptor beta chain described here comes from a study of T cells in Graves' hyperthyroidism and ophthalmopathy. Study-level results: Blood held most thyroid clonotypes expanded above 0.001 frequency.

This CDR3 contains 17 residues. The ends lost 4 bases at V and 8 bases at J; junction bases unmatched: 16. CDR1 SGHDN and CDR2 FVKESK come from the germline V gene. The CDR3 regions of TCR beta were amplified from RNA transcripts. The HTBI set primed first-round TCR CDR3 RT-PCR. TCRdb called the multiplex PCR reads again in MiXCR, with one record for every CDR3 protein. The sample contains 500,000 to 650,000 distinct CDR3 sequences, around 13% of which appear only once. Turning to this clonotype: Its target is not known.

Thyroid ultrasound, orbital computed tomography, clinical symptoms, and serum thyroxine and TRAb underpinned diagnoses. What was sequenced was blood. The receptor's source is a woman in her thirties or forties with Graves' hyperthyroidism. The chain is built from TRBV14 and TRBJ2-1, with 8 positions matching TRBD1. The chain's CDR3 is CASSPFRGPGLIDEQFF. The CDR3 DNA sequence: TGTGCCAGCAGCCCGTTCAGGGGGCCAGGACTAATAGATGAGCAGTTCTTC.